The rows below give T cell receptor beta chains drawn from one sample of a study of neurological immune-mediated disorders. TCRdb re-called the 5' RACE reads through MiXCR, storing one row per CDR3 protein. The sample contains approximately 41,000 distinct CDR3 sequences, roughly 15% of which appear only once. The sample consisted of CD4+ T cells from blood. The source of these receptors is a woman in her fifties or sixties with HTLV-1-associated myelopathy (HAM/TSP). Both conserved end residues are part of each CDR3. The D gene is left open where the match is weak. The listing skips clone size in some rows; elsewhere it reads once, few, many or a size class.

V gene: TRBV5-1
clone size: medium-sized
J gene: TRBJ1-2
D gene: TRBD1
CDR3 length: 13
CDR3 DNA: TGCGCCAGCAGCCCCGGGACAGGGGTTGGCTACACCTTC
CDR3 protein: CASSPGTGVGYTF

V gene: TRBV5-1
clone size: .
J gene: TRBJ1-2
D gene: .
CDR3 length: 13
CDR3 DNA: TGCGCCAGCAGCTACGACACTAACTATGGCTACACCTTC
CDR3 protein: CASSYDTNYGYTF

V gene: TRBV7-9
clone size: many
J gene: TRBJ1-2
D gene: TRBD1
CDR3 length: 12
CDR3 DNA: TGTGCCAGCAGCTTGACAGGGGAGTTTTACACCTTC
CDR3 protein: CASSLTGEFYTF

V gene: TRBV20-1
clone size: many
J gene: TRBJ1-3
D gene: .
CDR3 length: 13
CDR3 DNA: TGCAGTGCTAGGTCTGCCTCTGGAAACACCATATATTTT
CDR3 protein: CSARSASGNTIYF

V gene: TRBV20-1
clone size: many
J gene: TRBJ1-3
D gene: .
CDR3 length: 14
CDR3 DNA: TGCAGTGCTAGAGTGAATGCAGCTGGAAACACCATATATTTT
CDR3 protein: CSARVNAAGNTIYF

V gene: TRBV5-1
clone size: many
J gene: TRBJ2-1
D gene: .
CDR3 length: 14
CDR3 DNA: TGCGCCAGCAGCTTTCAGGGTCTAAACAATGAGCAGTTCTTC
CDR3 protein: CASSFQGLNNEQFF

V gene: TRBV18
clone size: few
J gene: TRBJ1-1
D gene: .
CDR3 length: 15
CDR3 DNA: TGTGCCAGCTCACGACGGACAGTCACAAACACTGAAGCTTTCTTT
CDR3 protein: CASSRRTVTNTEAFF

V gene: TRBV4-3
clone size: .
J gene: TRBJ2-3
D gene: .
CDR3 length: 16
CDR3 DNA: TGCGCCAGCAGCCAAGAGAGGGGTCGGGGTGCAGATACGCAGTATTTT
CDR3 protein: CASSQERGRGADTQYF

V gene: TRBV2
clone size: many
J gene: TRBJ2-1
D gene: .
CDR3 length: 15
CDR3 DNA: TGTGCCAGCAAGGGCCAATTGGGATCCTACAATGAGCAGTTCTTC
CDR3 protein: CASKGQLGSYNEQFF

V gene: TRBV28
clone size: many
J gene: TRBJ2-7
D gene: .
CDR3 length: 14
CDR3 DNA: TGTGCCAGCAGTCCACAGGGTTACGGCTACGAGCAGTACTTC
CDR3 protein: CASSPQGYGYEQYF

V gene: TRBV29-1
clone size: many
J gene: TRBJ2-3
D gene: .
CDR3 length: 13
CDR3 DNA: TGCAGCTTCCGCGGGATTATCACAGATACGCAGTATTTT
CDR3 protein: CSFRGIITDTQYF

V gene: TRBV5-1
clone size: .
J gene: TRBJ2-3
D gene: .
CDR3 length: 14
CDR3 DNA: TGCGCCAGCAGCTGGGGGCGGATCACAGATACGCAGTATTTT
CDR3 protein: CASSWGRITDTQYF

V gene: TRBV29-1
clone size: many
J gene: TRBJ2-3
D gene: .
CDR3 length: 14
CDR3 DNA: TGCAGCGTTGAAAAGAACCAGGAGGGGGATACGCAGTATTTT
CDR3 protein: CSVEKNQEGDTQYF

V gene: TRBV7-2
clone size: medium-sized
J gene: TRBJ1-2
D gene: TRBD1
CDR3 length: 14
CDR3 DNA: TGTGCCAGCAGCCCCTCAGGGGGATACTATGGCTACACCTTC
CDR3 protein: CASSPSGGYYGYTF

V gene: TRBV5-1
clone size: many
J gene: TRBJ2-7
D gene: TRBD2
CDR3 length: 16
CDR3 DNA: TGCGCCAGCAGCTTGGGACTAGCGGGGGGGCTTTACGAGCAGTACTTC
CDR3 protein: CASSLGLAGGLYEQYF

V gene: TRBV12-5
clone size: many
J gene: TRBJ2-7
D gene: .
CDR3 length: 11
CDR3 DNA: TGTGCTAGTGGTTCCTACTACGAGCAGTACTTC
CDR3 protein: CASGSYYEQYF

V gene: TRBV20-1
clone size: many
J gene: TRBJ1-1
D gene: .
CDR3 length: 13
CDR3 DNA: TGCAGTGCTAGACCGCGAGCTAACACTGAAGCTTTCTTT
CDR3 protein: CSARPRANTEAFF

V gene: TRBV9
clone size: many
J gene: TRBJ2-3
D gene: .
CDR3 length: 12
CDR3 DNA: TGTGCCAGCAGCGTAGCGCAAGATACGCAGTATTTT
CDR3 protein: CASSVAQDTQYF

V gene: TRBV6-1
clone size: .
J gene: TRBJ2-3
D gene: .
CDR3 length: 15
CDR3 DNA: TGTGCCAGCAGTGTGAGTATAGGGGTCACAGATACGCAGTATTTT
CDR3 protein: CASSVSIGVTDTQYF

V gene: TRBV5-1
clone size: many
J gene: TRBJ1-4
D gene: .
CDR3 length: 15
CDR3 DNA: TGCGCCAGCAGCTTCCTCCCAGTGGAAAATGAAAAACTGTTTTTT
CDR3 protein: CASSFLPVENEKLFF

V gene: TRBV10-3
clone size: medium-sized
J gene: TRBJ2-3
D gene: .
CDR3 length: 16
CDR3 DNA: TGTGCCACCAAAGAAATGCCTTCCCTTATCACAGATACGCAGTATTTT
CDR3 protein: CATKEMPSLITDTQYF

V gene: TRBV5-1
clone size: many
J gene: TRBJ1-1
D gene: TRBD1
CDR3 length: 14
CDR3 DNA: TGCGCCAGCGCTCAGGGGGCGCGGAGCACTGAAGCTTTCTTT
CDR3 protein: CASAQGARSTEAFF

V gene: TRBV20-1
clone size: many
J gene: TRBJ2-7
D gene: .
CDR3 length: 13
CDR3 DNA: TGCAGTGCTTTATCGGACAGTTCCTACGAGCAGTACTTC
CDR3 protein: CSALSDSSYEQYF

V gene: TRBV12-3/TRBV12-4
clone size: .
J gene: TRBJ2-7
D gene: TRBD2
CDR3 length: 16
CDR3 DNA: TGTGCCAGCAGTTTAGGGGCCGGGACTAGAGGCTACGAGCAGTACTTC
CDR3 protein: CASSLGAGTRGYEQYF

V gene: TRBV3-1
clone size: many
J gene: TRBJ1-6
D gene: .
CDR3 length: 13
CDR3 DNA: TGTGCCAGCAGCCAGGGGGATTGGTCACCCCTCCACTTT
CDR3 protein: CASSQGDWSPLHF

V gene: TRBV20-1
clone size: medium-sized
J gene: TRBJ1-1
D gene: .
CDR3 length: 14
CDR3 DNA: TGCAGTGCTAGGACCCCTGGGGTTGGCACTGAAGCTTTCTTT
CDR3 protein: CSARTPGVGTEAFF

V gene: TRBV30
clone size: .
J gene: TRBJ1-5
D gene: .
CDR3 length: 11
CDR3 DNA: TGTGCCTGGGGTACGGGGCAGCCCCAGCATTTT
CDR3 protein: CAWGTGQPQHF

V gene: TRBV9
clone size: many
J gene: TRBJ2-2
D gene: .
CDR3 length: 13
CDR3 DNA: TGTGCCAGCAGCGTCCAGGGAAACGGGGAGCTGTTTTTT
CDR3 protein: CASSVQGNGELFF

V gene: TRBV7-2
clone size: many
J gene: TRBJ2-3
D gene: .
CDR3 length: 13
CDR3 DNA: TGTGCCAGCAGCGCCGGGGCTTACTATACGCAGTATTTT
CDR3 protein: CASSAGAYYTQYF

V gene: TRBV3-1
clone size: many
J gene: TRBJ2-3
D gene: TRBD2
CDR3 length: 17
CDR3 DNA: TGTGCCAGCAGCCAAGGAAGCCCGACTAGCGGCACAGATACGCAGTATTTT
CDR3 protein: CASSQGSPTSGTDTQYF

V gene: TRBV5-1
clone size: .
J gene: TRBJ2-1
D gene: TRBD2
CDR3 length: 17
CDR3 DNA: TGCGCCAGCAGCTCCTTGCCCTCGACTAGCGGGGGGGGTGAGCAGTTCTTC
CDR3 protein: CASSSLPSTSGGGEQFF

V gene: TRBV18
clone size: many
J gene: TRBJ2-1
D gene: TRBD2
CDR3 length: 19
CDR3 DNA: TGTGCCAGCTCACCGTTGGGTCCTACTAGCGGGGGGCTACACAATGAGCAGTTCTTC
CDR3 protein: CASSPLGPTSGGLHNEQFF

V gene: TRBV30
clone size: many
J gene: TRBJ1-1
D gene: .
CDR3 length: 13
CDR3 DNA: TGTGCCTGGAGTGTACAGTCCGGGACCGCAGCTTTCTTT
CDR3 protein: CAWSVQSGTAAFF

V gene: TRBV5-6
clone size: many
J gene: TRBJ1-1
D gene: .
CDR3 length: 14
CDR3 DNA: TGTGCCAGCTCAGCTCAGGGGATTAACACTGAAGCTTTCTTT
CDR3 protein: CASSAQGINTEAFF

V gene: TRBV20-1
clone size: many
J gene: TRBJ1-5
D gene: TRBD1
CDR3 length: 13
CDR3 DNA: TGCAGTGCTAGACAGGGGGCCACGGCGTTCCAGCATTTT
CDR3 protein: CSARQGATAFQHF

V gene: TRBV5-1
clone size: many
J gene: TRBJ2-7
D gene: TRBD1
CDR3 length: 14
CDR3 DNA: TGCGCCAGCAGCGGGGACAGTTCGTTCTACGAGCAGTACTTC
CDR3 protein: CASSGDSSFYEQYF

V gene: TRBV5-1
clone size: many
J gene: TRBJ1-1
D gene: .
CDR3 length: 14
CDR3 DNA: TGCGCCAGCAGCGAGAATACAGGGAACACTGAAGCTTTCTTT
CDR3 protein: CASSENTGNTEAFF

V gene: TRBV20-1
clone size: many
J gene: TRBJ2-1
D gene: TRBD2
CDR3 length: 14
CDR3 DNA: TGCAGTGCTCTTTGGGGGGGGGGTGCGAATGAGCAGTTCTTC
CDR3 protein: CSALWGGGANEQFF

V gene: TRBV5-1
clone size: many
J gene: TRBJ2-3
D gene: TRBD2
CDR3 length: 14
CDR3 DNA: TGCGCCAGCAGCAGCGGGGGGGGCACAGATACGCAGTATTTT
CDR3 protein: CASSSGGGTDTQYF

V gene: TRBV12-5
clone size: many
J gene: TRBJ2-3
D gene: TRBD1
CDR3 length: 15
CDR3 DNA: TGTGCTAGTGGTTCCGGGACAGGGGGCGCAGATACGCAGTATTTT
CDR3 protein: CASGSGTGGADTQYF

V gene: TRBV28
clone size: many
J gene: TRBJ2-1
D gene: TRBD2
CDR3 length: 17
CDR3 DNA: TGTGCCAGCAGAGGGACTAGCGGGGGCCGGTCCTACAATGAGCAGTTCTTC
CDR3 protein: CASRGTSGGRSYNEQFF

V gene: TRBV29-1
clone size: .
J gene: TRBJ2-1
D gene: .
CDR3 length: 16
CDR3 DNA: TGCAGCGTTGAAGACAAACTAGAAGCCCTTACACATGAGCAGTTCTTC
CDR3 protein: CSVEDKLEALTHEQFF

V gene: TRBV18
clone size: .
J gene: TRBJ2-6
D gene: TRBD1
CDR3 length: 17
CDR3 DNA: TGTGCCAGCTCAAGGGACAGCCTCAATTCTGGGGCCAACGTCCTGACTTTC
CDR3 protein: CASSRDSLNSGANVLTF

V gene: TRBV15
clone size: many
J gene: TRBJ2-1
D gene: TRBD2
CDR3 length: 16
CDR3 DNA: TGTGCCACCAGCAGGAGAGCGGGGGGGCTTTATAATGAGCAGTTCTTC
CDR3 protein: CATSRRAGGLYNEQFF

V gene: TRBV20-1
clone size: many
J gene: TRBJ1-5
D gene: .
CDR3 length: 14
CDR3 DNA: TGCAGTGCTCCCCCGGGAGGGTGGGGGTCGCCCCAGCATTTT
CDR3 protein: CSAPPGGWGSPQHF

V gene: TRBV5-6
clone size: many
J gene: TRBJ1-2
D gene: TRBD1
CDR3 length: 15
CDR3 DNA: TGTGCCAGCAGCTTGGATACAGGGGGGTCCGGGGGCTACACCTTC
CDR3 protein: CASSLDTGGSGGYTF

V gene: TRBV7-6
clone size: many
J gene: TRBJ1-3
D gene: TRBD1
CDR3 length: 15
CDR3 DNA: TGTGCCAGCAGCTCGGGACAGGGAGGCGGAAACACCATATATTTT
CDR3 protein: CASSSGQGGGNTIYF

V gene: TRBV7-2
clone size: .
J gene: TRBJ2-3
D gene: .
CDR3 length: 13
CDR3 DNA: TGTGCCAGCAGCTTAGTCTCCACAGATACGCAGTATTTT
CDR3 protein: CASSLVSTDTQYF

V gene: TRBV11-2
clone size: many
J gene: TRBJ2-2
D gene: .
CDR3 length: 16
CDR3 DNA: TGTGCCAGCAGCGTCAGAGGGGGGGCCGGGTTCGGGGAGCTGTTTTTT
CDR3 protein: CASSVRGGAGFGELFF

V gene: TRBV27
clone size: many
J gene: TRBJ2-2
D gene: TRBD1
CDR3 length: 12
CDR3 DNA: TGTGCCAGCAGGACAGGGCCCGGGGAGCTGTTTTTT
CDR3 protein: CASRTGPGELFF

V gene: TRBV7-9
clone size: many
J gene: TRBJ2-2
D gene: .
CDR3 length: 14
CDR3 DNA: TGTGCCGGCCGTTCGGGCTTTTCCACCGGGGAGCTGTTTTTT
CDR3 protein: CAGRSGFSTGELFF

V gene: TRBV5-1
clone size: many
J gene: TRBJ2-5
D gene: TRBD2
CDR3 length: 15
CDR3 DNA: TGCGCCAGCAGCCAAAGCCCGGGACTAGGGGAGACCCAGTACTTC
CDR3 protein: CASSQSPGLGETQYF

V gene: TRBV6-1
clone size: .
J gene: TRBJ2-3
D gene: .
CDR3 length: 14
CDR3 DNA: TGTGCCAGCAGTGAATTTGTCACGAAAGATACGCAGTATTTT
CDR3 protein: CASSEFVTKDTQYF

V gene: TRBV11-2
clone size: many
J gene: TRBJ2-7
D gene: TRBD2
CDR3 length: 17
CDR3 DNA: TGTGCCAGCACTCTAGTAGCGGGGGGGCGGTCCTCCTACGAGCAGTACTTC
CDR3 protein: CASTLVAGGRSSYEQYF